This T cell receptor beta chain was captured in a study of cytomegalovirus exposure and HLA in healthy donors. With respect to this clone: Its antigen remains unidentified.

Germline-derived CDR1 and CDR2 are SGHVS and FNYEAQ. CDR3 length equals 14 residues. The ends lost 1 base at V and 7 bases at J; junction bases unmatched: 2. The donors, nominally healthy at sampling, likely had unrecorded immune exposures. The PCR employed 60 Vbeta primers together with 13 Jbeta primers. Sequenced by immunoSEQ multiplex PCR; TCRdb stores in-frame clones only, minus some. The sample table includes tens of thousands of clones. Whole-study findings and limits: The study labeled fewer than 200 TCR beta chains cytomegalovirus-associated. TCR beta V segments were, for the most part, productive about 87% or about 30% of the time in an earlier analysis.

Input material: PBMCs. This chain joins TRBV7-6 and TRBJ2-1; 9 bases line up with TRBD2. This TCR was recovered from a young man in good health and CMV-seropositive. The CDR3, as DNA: TGTGCCAGCAGCTTAGGGACTAGCGTAAATGAGCAGTTCTTC. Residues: CASSLGTSVNEQFF.